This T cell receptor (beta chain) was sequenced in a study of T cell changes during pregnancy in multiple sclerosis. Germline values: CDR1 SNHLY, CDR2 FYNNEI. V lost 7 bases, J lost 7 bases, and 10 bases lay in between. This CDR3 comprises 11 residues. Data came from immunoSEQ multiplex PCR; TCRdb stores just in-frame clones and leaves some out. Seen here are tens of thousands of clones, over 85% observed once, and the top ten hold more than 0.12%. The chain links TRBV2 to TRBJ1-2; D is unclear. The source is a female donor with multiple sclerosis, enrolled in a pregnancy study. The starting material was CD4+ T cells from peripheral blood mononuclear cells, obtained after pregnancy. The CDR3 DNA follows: TGTGCCAGCACCTTTAATTTTGGCTACACCTTC. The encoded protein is CASTFNFGYTF. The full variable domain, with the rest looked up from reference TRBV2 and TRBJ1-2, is EPEVTQTPSHQVTQMGQEVILRCVPISNHLYFYWYRQILGQKVEFLVSFYNNEISEKSEIFDDQFSVERPDGSNFTLKIRSTKLEDSAMYFCASTFNFGYTFGSGTRLTVV.